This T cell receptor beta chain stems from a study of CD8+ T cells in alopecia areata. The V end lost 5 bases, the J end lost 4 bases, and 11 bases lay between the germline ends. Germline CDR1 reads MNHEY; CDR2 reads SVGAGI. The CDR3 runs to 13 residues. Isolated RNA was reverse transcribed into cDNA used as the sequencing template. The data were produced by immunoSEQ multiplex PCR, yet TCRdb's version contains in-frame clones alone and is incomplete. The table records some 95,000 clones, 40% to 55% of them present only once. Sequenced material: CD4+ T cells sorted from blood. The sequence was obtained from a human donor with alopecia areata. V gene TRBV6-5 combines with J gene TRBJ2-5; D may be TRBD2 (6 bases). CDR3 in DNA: TGTGCCAGCAGTCCCCGACTAGGAGAGACCCAGTACTTC. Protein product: CASSPRLGETQYF.